This T cell receptor (beta chain) stems from a study of beta chain features in type 1 diabetes (dated by TCRdb to about 2018). With respect to the entire study: Patients and healthy donors did not differ in mean age, gender distribution, total cell number or subset yield. Regulatory and stem cell-like memory subsets were isolated from only 8 patients and 8 healthy donors, whereas naive and central memory subsets came from all 30 or so donors. In the study, TCRB repertoires of sorted circulating CD4+ T cell subsets from recently diagnosed type 1 diabetes patients were compared with those of matched healthy donors. A total of over 90,000,000 sorted cells were examined across all samples, and a strong correlation was observed between cell number per subset and RNA yield. Paper-wide results and their limitations: At VDJ recombination sites, patients with type 1 diabetes made fewer insertions and deleted more nucleotides, a pattern implying thymic rearrangement abnormalities. Because cDNA was sequenced instead of genomic DNA, activated cells with high expression could be over-represented, although the groups did not differ in activation or CD3 levels. Naive, central memory and regulatory TCRB repertoires appeared to be more alike among patients than among healthy donors. In all four CD4+ subsets, TCRB CDR3 length was moderately but significantly shorter in type 1 diabetes patients. HLA sub-analyses involved small numbers of individuals, so any influence of HLA type on TCRB rearrangement remained unresolved. Shorter templates might have been favored by PCR, but patient and control samples were amplified and corrected together, so both groups would have been affected equally by any skew.

The CDR3, from cysteine to phenylalanine, totals 17 residues. This entry keeps only the CDR3 DNA: 51 bases, framed from base 1. For CDR1 and CDR2, the germline V gene (reference sequence) lists MNHEY and SMNVEV. V ends up 5 bases short and J 4 bases short, with an unmatched junction base count of 9. The entire amount of isolated RNA was reverse transcribed using the High Capacity cDNA Reverse Transcription Kit, so the sequenced TCRB transcripts were expressed ones. Naive, central memory and regulatory T cell samples underwent deep immunoSEQ sequencing, averaging approximately 3.3 million total reads per sample. After sorted cells were lysed in RLT buffer, RNA was extracted with DNase-treated RNeasy Micro or Mini kits, with the choice depending on cell number. To prevent cross-contamination, every cell subset was processed on its own, while patient and healthy donor samples were processed together. Using the immunoSEQ multiplex PCR, TCRB sequences were amplified from cDNA into 87-bp fragments spanning the CDR3 region. Sequencing of the amplicons was done on the Illumina HiSeq platform. Per the authors' processing: PCR bias was corrected computationally using synthetic template baselines, and reads within Hamming distance 2 were collapsed, with unmergeable singletons discarded. By aligning reads against IMGT, V, D and J genes, CDR3 length, and insertions or deletions at six rearrangement sites were assigned. Within each subset, clonotype counts were normalized to sorted cell number, after which true diversity and Gini coefficients were computed with the tcR R package. The overlap coefficient, calculated on TCRB nucleotide sequences, was used to quantify repertoire sharing. Entries here come from immuneACCESS through TCRdb and include only in-frame sequences with V and J called. Some clones fail to appear in such tables; in the studies checked, an unresolved V gene covers under half of the shortfall, and the cause of the remainder is unknown. That table gives V, J and clone size, and the DNA gave D and trimming. The sample records some 45,000 clones, about 51% of which are singletons. The ten largest make up 2.1% of the sample.

As regards this clone: Its cognate antigen has yet to be identified. No base quality values were provided; no much bigger clone lies one nucleotide off.

From each donor, a single peripheral blood sample of 90 to 150 mL on average was drawn into heparinised tubes. Using a panel that included CD45RO, CCR7, CD25, CD127, CD95 and CD27, naive, central memory, regulatory and stem cell-like memory CD4+ T cells were sorted on a BD FACSAria II. Purity was above 98% for every sorted population. PBMCs were separated immediately by Lymphoprep density gradient centrifugation and were stained directly, without being cultured. Samples were stained and sorted in pairs, with one healthy donor and one patient per experiment, so that batch effects were minimized. The sample consisted of Tregs from blood. Explained via the paper, the cell subset or site label denotes: regulatory CD4+ T cells. The sequence joins TRBV27 to TRBJ2-2; TRBD2 fits 11 bases in the junction. The receptor was derived from a woman between 18 and 30 years old in good health. Here the CDR3 is given as CASSLYSGRGATGELFF. The DNA sequence is TGTGCCAGCAGTCTATATAGCGGGAGGGGGGCCACCGGGGAGCTGTTTTTT.